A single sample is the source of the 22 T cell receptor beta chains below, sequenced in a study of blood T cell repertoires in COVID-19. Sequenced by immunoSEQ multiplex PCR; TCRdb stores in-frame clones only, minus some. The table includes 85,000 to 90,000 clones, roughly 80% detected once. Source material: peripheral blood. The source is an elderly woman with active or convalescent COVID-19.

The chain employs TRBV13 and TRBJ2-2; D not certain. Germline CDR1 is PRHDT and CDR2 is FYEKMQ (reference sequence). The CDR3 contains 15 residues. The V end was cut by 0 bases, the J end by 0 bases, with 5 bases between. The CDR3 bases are TGTGCCAGCAGCTTAGGTACGGCGAACACCGGGGAGCTGTTTTTT. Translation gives CASSLGTANTGELFF.

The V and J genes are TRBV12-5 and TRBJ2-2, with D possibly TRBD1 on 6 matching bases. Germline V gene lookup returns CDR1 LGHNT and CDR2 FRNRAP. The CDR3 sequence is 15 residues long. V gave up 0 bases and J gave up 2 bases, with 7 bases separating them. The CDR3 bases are TGTGCTAGTGGTTTGGTAGGGGGAAACACCGGGGAGCTGTTTTTT. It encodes CASGLVGGNTGELFF.

CDR3 in DNA: TGTGCCTCTGTCGGGACAAGTTTGGGCGAGCAGTACTTC. It encodes CASVGTSLGEQYF. The genes are TRBV6-5 and TRBJ2-7, with a weak D call TRBD1 (6 bases). The CDR3 consists of 13 residues. V was pared by 11 bases and J by 6 bases, with 20 bases between. Looked up from germline, CDR1 is MNHEY and CDR2 is SVGAGI.

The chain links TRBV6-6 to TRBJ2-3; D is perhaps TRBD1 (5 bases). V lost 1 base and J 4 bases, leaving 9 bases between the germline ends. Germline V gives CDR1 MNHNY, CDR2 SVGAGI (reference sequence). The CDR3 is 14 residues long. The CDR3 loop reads CASSYYGAPDTQYF. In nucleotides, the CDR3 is TGTGCCAGCAGTTACTATGGGGCTCCAGATACGCAGTATTTT.

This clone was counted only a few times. In DNA form, the CDR3 reads TGTGCCAGCAGTCCCACAGGGATTAGGTTGGACACTGAAGCTTTCTTT. It specifies CASSPTGIRLDTEAFF. The gene calls are TRBV27 and TRBJ1-1, with a possible D match to TRBD1 (6 bases). CDR1 MNHEY and CDR2 SMNVEV come from the germline V gene (reference sequence). The V end was cut by 5 bases, the J end by 3 bases, with 19 bases between. This CDR3 spans 16 amino acids.

The DNA for the CDR3 is TGTGCCAGCAGCTTAGCTGGCAGGGCTGAGACCCAGTACTTC. Amino acids: CASSLAGRAETQYF. The chain links TRBV7-9 to TRBJ2-5; a weak D match, TRBD1 (5 bases). The ends were cut back, 0 bases at V and 5 bases at J, with 10 bases in the middle. This CDR3 has 14 residues. Germline V CDR1 and CDR2: SEHNR, FQNEAQ (reference sequence).

CDR3 region: CASSLGQGFYGYTF. The CDR3 region has the DNA TGTGCCAGCAGCTTAGGACAGGGCTTCTATGGCTACACCTTC. The J gene is TRBJ1-2, the V gene TRBV7-2; 7 bases match TRBD1. The CDR3 sequence is 14 residues long. The trim removed 1 base at V and 4 bases at J, leaving 3 bases unmatched. Germline values: CDR1 SGHTA, CDR2 FQGNSA.

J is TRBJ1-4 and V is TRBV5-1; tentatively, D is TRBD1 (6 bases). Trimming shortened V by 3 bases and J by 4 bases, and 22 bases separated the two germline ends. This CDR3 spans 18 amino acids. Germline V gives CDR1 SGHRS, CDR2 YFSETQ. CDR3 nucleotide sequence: TGCGCCAGCAGCTCGAGGGTGAAACAGGGAGAATATAATGAAAAACTGTTTTTT. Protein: CASSSRVKQGEYNEKLFF.

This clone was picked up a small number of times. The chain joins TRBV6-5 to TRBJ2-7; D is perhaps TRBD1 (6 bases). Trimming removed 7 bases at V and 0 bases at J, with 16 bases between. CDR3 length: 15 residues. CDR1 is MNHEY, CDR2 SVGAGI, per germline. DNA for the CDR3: TGTGCCAGCACCCTTTGGCAGGGGCCCTCCTACGAGCAGTACTTC. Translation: CASTLWQGPSYEQYF.

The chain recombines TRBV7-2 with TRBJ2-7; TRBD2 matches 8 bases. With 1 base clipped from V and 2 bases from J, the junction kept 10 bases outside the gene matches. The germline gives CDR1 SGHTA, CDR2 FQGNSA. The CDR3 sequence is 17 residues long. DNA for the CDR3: TGTGCCAGCAGCTTAGAGGGGCGGGGGGTCCCTGCCTACGAGCAGTACTTC. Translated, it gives CASSLEGRGVPAYEQYF.

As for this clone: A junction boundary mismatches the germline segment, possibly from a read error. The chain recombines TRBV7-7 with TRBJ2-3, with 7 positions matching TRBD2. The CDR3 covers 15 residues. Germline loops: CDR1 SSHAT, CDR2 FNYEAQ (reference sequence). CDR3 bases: TGTGCTAGCAGCTTAGTCGGACTAGGCACAGATACGCAGTATTTT. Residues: CASSLVGLGTDTQYF.

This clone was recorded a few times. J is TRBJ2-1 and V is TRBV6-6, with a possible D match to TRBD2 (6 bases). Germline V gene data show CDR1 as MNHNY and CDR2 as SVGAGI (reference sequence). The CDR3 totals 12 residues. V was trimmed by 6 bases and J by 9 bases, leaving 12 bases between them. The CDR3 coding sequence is TGTGCCAGCAGCCTGGGGGGAGGTGAGCAGTTCTTC. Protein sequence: CASSLGGGEQFF.

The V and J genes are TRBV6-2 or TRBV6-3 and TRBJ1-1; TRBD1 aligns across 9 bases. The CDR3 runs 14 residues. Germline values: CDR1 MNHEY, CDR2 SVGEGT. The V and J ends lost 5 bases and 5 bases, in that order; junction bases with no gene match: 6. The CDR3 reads CASSHRGLGTEAFF. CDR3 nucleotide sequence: TGTGCCAGCAGTCACAGGGGGCTAGGGACTGAAGCTTTCTTT.

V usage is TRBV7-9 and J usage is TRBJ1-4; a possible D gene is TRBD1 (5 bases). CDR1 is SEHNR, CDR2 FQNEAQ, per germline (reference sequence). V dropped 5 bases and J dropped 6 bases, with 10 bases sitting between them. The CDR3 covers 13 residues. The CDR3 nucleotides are TGTGCCAGCAGCAGCGGGACGGATGAAAAACTGTTTTTT. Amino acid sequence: CASSSGTDEKLFF.

The CDR3 reads CASSFWGGNSPLHF. The CDR3 region has the DNA TGTGCCAGCAGTTTCTGGGGCGGTAATTCACCCCTCCACTTT. The chain recombines TRBV27 with TRBJ1-6, with TRBD1 as a possible D gene (5 bases). V was cut by 3 bases and J by 6 bases, with 9 bases left in between. CDR1 MNHEY and CDR2 SMNVEV come from the germline V gene (reference sequence). This CDR3 has 14 amino acids.

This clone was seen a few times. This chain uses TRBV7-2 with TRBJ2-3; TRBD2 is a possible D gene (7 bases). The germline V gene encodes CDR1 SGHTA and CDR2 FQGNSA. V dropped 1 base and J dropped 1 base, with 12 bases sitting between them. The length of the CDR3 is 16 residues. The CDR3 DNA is TGTGCCAGCAGCTTAGAAGGGGAGGGGGGCACAGATACGCAGTATTTT. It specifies CASSLEGEGGTDTQYF.

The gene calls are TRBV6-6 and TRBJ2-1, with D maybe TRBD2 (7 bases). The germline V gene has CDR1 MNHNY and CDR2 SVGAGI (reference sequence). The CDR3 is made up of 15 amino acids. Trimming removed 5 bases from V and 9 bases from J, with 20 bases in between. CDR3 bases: TGTGCCAGCAGTCCATTGCGGGGAGGGGGGGTTGAGCAGTTCTTC. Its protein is CASSPLRGGGVEQFF.

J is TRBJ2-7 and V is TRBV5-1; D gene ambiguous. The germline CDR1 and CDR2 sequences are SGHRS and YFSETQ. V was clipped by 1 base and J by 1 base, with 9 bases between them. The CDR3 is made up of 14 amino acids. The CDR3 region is CASSLSQVSYEQYF. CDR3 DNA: TGCGCCAGCAGCTTGAGCCAGGTTTCCTACGAGCAGTACTTC. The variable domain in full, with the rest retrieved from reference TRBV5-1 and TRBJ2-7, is KAGVTQTPRYLIKTRGQQVTLSCSPISGHRSVSWYQQTPGQGLQFLFEYFSETQRNKGNFPGRFSGRQFSNSRSEMNVSTLELGDSALYLCASSLSQVSYEQYFGPGTRLTVT.

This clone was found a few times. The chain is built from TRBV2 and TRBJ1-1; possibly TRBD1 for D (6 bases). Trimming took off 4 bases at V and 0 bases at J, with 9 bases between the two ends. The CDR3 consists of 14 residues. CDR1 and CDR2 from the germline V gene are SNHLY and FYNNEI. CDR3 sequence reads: CASSATGLNTEAFF. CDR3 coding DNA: TGTGCCAGCAGTGCGACAGGATTGAACACTGAAGCTTTCTTT.

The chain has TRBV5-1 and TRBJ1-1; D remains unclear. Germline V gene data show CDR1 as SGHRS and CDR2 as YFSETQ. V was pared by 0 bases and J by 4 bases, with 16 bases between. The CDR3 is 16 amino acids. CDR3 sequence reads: CASSLARDLLFTEAFF. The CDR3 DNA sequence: TGCGCCAGCAGCTTGGCTAGAGACCTCCTCTTCACTGAAGCTTTCTTT.

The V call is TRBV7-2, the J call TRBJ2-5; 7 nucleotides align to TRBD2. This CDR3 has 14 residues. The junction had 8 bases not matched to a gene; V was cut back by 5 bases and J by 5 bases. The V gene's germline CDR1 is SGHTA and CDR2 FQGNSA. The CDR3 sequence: CASSPGLVTETQYF. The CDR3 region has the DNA TGTGCCAGCAGCCCCGGACTAGTGACGGAGACCCAGTACTTC.

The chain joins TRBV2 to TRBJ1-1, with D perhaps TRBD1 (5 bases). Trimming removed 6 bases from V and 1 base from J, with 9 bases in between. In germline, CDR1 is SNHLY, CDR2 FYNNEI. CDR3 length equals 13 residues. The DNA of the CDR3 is TGTGCCAGCAGCCTTGGACAGAACACTGAAGCTTTCTTT. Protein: CASSLGQNTEAFF. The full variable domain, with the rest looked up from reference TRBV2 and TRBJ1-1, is EPEVTQTPSHQVTQMGQEVILRCVPISNHLYFYWYRQILGQKVEFLVSFYNNEISEKSEIFDDQFSVERPDGSNFTLKIRSTKLEDSAMYFCASSLGQNTEAFFGQGTRLTVV.